A single sample gave rise to the 7 T cell receptor beta chains below, sequenced in a study of shared clonotypes between healthy human individuals. TCRdb's copy holds only in-frame clones and misses some; the assay was immunoSEQ multiplex PCR. Counted here are over 2 million clones, 92% occurring once; the ten biggest clones make up approximately 0.39%. Sequenced: naive CD4+ T cells from PBMCs. Subset defined: CD45RA+ positively selected. Receptor source: a man aged 18 to 35 in good health. Some clones in this sample may be carry-over from other donors' samples.

This chain joins TRBV18 and TRBJ2-7; 10 nucleotides match TRBD2. The ends lost 3 bases at V and 2 bases at J; junction bases unmatched: 4. Germline CDR1 KGHSH, CDR2 LQKENI. CDR3 size: 15 residues. This CDR3 is CASSPSGRTTYEQYF. The CDR3 nucleotides are TGTGCCAGCTCACCTAGCGGGAGGACAACCTACGAGCAGTACTTC.

A note on this clone: Germline is not matched at one junction end, which may reflect a read error. The chain links TRBV7-2 to TRBJ2-3, with 9 bases fitting TRBD2. CDR3 length equals 13 residues. Looked up from germline, CDR1 is SGHTA and CDR2 is FQGNSA. The CDR3 DNA is TGTGCCAGCAGCGCTCCCCCCGCCGGGACTAGCCATTTT. This translates into CASSAPPAGTSHF. Variable domain in full (rest from reference TRBV7-2 and TRBJ2-3): GAGVSQSPSNKVTEKGKDVELRCDPISGHTALYWYRQSLGQGLEFLIYFQGNSAPDKSGLPSDRFSAERTGGSVSTLTIQRTQQEDSAVYLCASSAPPAGTSHFGPGTRLTVL.

The chain carries TRBV11-1 and TRBJ2-3; TRBD2 is a possible D gene (5 bases). Between the trimmed V and J ends, which lost 0 bases and 9 bases, there was a span of 13 bases. The length of the CDR3 is 14 residues. Germline V gene sequence: CDR1 SGHAT, CDR2 FQDESV (reference sequence). The DNA of the CDR3 is TGTGCCAGCAGCTTAGCACTACTAGTTACGACGCAGTATTTT. Residues: CASSLALLVTTQYF. The full variable domain, with the rest looked up from reference TRBV11-1 and TRBJ2-3, is EAEVAQSPRYKITEKSQAVAFWCDPISGHATLYWYRQILGQGPELLVQFQDESVVDDSQLPKDRFSAERLKGVDSTLKIQPAELGDSAMYLCASSLALLVTTQYFGPGTRLTVL.

V and J are TRBV5-1 and TRBJ2-7; D gene unclear. V was pared by 7 bases and J by 0 bases, with 11 bases between. This CDR3 comprises 13 residues. Germline V gives CDR1 SGHRS, CDR2 YFSETQ. The CDR3 is CASGVTSSYEQYF. The CDR3 bases are TGCGCCAGCGGGGTCACCAGCTCCTACGAGCAGTACTTC.

The chain recombines TRBV25-1 with TRBJ2-3; TRBD2 matches at 13 bases. The CDR3 is made up of 15 amino acids. CDR1 MGHDK and CDR2 SYGVNS come from the germline V gene. J was trimmed by 4 bases and V by 9 bases; bases with no gene match: 7. CDR3 in amino acids: CASTSGRAGSDTQYF. The CDR3 coding sequence is TGTGCCAGTACTAGCGGGAGGGCCGGGTCAGATACGCAGTATTTT.

V and J are TRBV28 and TRBJ2-7; a weak D match, TRBD1 (5 bases). Trimming took 6 bases from V and 4 from J, leaving 19 bases between them. The length of the CDR3 is 15 residues. CDR1 is MDHEN and CDR2 is SYDVKM in the germline V gene. CDR3: CASRAQGTYNYEQYF. CDR3 DNA: TGTGCCAGCAGGGCCCAGGGTACTTACAATTACGAGCAGTACTTC. The whole variable domain, remainder taken from reference TRBV28 and TRBJ2-7, is DVKVTQSSRYLVKRTGEKVFLECVQDMDHENMFWYRQDPGLGLRLIYFSYDVKMKEKGDIPEGYSVSREKKERFSLILESASTNQTSMYLCASRAQGTYNYEQYFGPGTRLTVT.

V usage is TRBV18 and J usage is TRBJ2-3; D gene unclear. The CDR3 totals 13 residues. Between the trimmed V and J ends, which lost 2 bases and 5 bases, there was a span of 8 bases. Germline V gene data show CDR1 as KGHSH and CDR2 as LQKENI. CDR3 DNA: TGTGCCAGCTCACCAGGAGTCCAAGATACGCAGTATTTT. Its protein is CASSPGVQDTQYF.